The present T cell receptor (beta chain) was sequenced within a study of tumor and adjacent non-tumor tissue in lung cancer. Three rounds of nested PCR, following a modified ARM-PCR protocol, produced the TCRbeta library. TCRdb ran MiXCR on the multiplex PCR reads and lists one entry per CDR3 protein. The sample includes 65,000 to 90,000 distinct CDR3 sequences, approximately 79% of them seen just once. The V gene's germline CDR1 is DFQATT and CDR2 SNEGSKA (reference sequence). The CDR3 consists of 17 residues. RNA was extracted from bulk tissue without any cell sorting. Worth noting for this clonotype: One end of the junction fails to match germline, which may point to a read error.

This chain links TRBV20-1 with TRBJ2-3, with TRBD2 matching 14 bases. This TCR was recovered from a woman aged 50 to 60 with non-small cell lung cancer. Sequenced: lung tumor tissue. The CDR3 bases are TGTAGTGCAGGGGGCCCCGGGACTAGCGGGAGCAGAGATACGCAGTATTTT. Protein: CSAGGPGTSGSRDTQYF.